This T cell receptor beta chain was sequenced during a study of OX40 agonist ivuxolimab in advanced cancers. Produced via immunoSEQ multiplex PCR; TCRdb's table is partial and in-frame only. This sample has roughly 38,000 clones, with 74% found just once. About this clone: The antigen remains unidentified.

General study results and limits: CD4+ and CD8+ blood T cells expanded clonally by week 6 at 0.1 to 3.0 mg/kg.

Trimming removed 1 base at V and 1 base at J, with 11 bases between. Germline V gene sequence: CDR1 SGHDT, CDR2 YYEEEE. The CDR3 is 15 amino acids. The chain links TRBV5-6 to TRBJ1-1; tentatively, D is TRBD1 (5 bases). Source: CD4+ or CD8+ T cells sorted from blood, taken in a trial of the OX40 agonist ivuxolimab. The sequence came from an adult with an advanced solid tumor such as melanoma, head and neck, liver or kidney cancer. The CDR3 here is CASSLFRGGNTEAFF. Written as DNA, the CDR3 is TGTGCCAGCAGCTTGTTTCGGGGCGGGAACACTGAAGCTTTCTTT.